This T cell receptor beta chain was sequenced in a study of blood T cell repertoires in COVID-19. Study context: Both acute and convalescent COVID-19 samples were obtained from the United States, Italy and Spain.

TCRdb keeps only in-frame clones here, not all; method: immunoSEQ multiplex PCR. The table has around 75,000 clones, about 80% seen once. The sample holds one count of this clone. The CDR3 has 15 residues. Germline CDR1 LNHDA, CDR2 SQIVND (reference sequence). With 5 bases clipped from V and 6 bases from J, the junction kept 10 bases outside the gene matches. Seattle's enrolled individuals joined amid active infection and were then monitored longitudinally. The TCR originated in a man in his forties or fifties with COVID-19, enrolled during active disease. The chain joins TRBV19 to TRBJ2-7; 10 nucleotides align to TRBD1. Sequenced sample: peripheral blood. The CDR3 loop is CASSRQGQGFGEQYF. The CDR3 coding sequence is TGTGCCAGTAGTCGCCAGGGACAGGGGTTTGGCGAGCAGTACTTC.